This TCR beta chain comes out of a study of CD8 T cells in Susac syndrome. Whole-study findings and limits: The study conceded that relatively few individuals underwent its TCR sequencing and HLA analysis.

The CDR3 loop spans 15 amino acids. Germline V gene data show CDR1 as SGHAT and CDR2 as FQNNGV. The V gene end was trimmed by 5 bases and the J gene end by 0 bases; junction bases not matched to a gene: 7. RNA amounts of roughly 0.45 to 1 ug underwent reverse transcription with random hexamers. The amplification used immunoSEQ multiplex PCR on TCR beta CDR3; it spanned 54 Vbeta and 13 Jbeta. Each CDR3 protein gets one entry after TCRdb re-called the immunoSEQ multiplex PCR reads with MiXCR. This sample yields 330,000 or so distinct CDR3 sequences, of which about nine tenths are seen a single time; around 0.18% belongs to the top ten. As to this clonotype: No antigen is known for it.

The multiple sclerosis controls were treatment-naive patients affected by stable or active relapsing-remitting disease. Negative isolation was used for CD8+ and CD4+ T cells, and FACS enrichment was applied to TEMRA cells. The V and J genes are TRBV11-2 and TRBJ2-7, with 7 bases matching TRBD1. Sequenced input: CD8+ T cells from PBMCs. The sequence was obtained from a human donor with multiple sclerosis. DNA for the CDR3: TGTGCCAGCAGCCCAGAGGGGGCCCCCTCCTACGAGCAGTACTTC. Protein sequence: CASSPEGAPSYEQYF.